These 10 T cell receptor beta chains share one sample of origin, sequenced in a study of T cell repertoires in cytomegalovirus infection. These receptors have no identified antigens. TCRdb processed the reads anew with MiXCR; each CDR3 protein has one entry. The data show some 590,000 distinct CDR3 sequences, about 39% seen once. The sample was cultured PBMCs, taken from culture after CMV antigen stimulation. These receptors were obtained from a human donor in good health (CMV status not recorded). Some clones in this sample may be carry-over from other donors' samples.

This clonotype has a single count. V usage is TRBV12-3 or TRBV12-4 and J usage is TRBJ2-4, with a possible D match to TRBD1 (5 bases). Trimming took off 3 bases at V and 8 bases at J, with 11 bases between the two ends. The CDR3 spans 13 residues. This chain's CDR3 is CASSLDNQDIQYF. The CDR3 DNA reads as TGTGCCAGCAGTTTGGACAACCAAGACATTCAGTACTTC.

The CDR3 coding sequence is TGTGCCAGCAGCTTATGGGCTACTCCTGCGGGAGTAACGAACACCGGGGAGCTGTTTTTT. Translation: CASSLWATPAGVTNTGELFF. This chain joins TRBV7-2 and TRBJ2-2; 7 nucleotides align to TRBD2. J gave up 0 bases and V 2 bases, and 15 bases lay outside the gene matches. Germline values: CDR1 SGHTA, CDR2 FQGNSA. The CDR3 totals 20 residues.

The chain combines TRBV4-1 with TRBJ2-7; D is uncertain. The V end was cut by 4 bases, the J end by 6 bases, with 16 bases between. The CDR3 sequence is 14 residues long. Germline V gene sequence: CDR1 MGHRA, CDR2 YSYEKL. This chain's CDR3 is CASSRTAAWPEQYF. CDR3 in DNA: TGCGCCAGCAGCCGGACGGCCGCTTGGCCCGAGCAGTACTTC.

This clonotype was seen a few times. V is TRBV12-3 or TRBV12-4 and J is TRBJ1-2; D uncertain. V was pared by 5 bases and J by 0 bases, with 10 bases between. There are 14 residues in the CDR3. In DNA form, the CDR3 reads TGTGCCAGCAGTCCCGGTGTTACTAACTATGGCTACACCTTC. Translation gives CASSPGVTNYGYTF.

V is TRBV12-3 or TRBV12-4 and J is TRBJ1-1; D gene uncertain. V gave up 5 bases and J gave up 5 bases, with 12 bases separating them. The CDR3 runs 13 residues. CDR3 residues: CASSPAVGTEAFF. As DNA, the CDR3 is TGTGCCAGCAGTCCGGCGGTTGGGACTGAAGCTTTCTTT.

This clonotype was observed at least ten times. The chain joins TRBV7-2 to TRBJ1-2; D is unclear. The CDR3 consists of 14 residues. The V gene's germline CDR1 is SGHTA and CDR2 FQGNSA. Trimming cost V 5 bases and J 4 bases, with 14 bases left between them. The CDR3 region is CASSALYLGYGYTF. CDR3 in DNA: TGTGCCAGCAGCGCCCTCTATCTGGGCTATGGCTACACCTTC.

V and J are TRBV20-1 and TRBJ2-3; D is unresolved. Trimming removed 5 bases from V and 4 bases from J, with 16 bases in between. Per germline, CDR1 DFQATT and CDR2 SNEGSKA (reference sequence). The CDR3 is 14 amino acids. The CDR3 sequence is CSAGSPTPADTQYF. The DNA of the CDR3 is TGCAGTGCTGGTAGTCCCACCCCGGCAGATACGCAGTATTTT.

This clonotype turned up a few times. This chain connects TRBV20-1 to TRBJ2-5, with D perhaps assigned TRBD1 or TRBD2 (6 bases each). Germline CDR1 and CDR2: DFQATT and SNEGSKA (reference sequence). V lost 7 bases and J lost 5, with 14 bases in between. The CDR3 is 12 residues long. CDR3 DNA: TGCAGTGAGGAGGGGGAGGTGGAGACCCAGTACTTC. It codes for CSEEGEVETQYF.

The chain carries TRBV7-9 and TRBJ2-7, with 10 bases aligning to TRBD1. J gave up 9 bases and V 5 bases, and 7 bases lay outside the gene matches. The CDR3 totals 13 residues. Germline V lookup: CDR1 SEHNR, CDR2 FQNEAQ (reference sequence). CDR3 bases: TGTGCCAGCAGCCCAGGGGGGGACAGGGGGCAGTACTTC. Its protein is CASSPGGDRGQYF.

The chain links TRBV11-2 to TRBJ1-4; D possibly corresponds to TRBD1 (5 bases). V dropped 0 bases and J dropped 6 bases, with 11 bases sitting between them. This CDR3 has 15 amino acids. Germline V lookup: CDR1 SGHAT, CDR2 FQNNGV. The CDR3 reads CASSLDPQGYEKLFF. CDR3 DNA: TGTGCCAGCAGCTTAGATCCCCAGGGCTATGAAAAACTGTTTTTT.